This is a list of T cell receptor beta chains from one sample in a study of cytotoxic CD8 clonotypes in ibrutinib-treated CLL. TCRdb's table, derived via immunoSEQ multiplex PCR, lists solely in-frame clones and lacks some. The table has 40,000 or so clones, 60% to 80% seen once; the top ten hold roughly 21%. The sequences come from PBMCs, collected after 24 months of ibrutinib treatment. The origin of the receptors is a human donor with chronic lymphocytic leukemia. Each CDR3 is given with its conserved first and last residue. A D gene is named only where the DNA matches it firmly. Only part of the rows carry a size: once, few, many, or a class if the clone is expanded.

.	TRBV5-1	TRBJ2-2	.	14	CASSLMGDTGELFF	TGCGCCAGCAGCTTGATGGGGGACACCGGGGAGCTGTTTTTT
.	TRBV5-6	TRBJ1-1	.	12	CASSFTRAEAFF	TGTGCCAGCAGCTTCACACGCGCTGAAGCTTTCTTT
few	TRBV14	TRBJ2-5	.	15	CASSQALPGVETQYF	TGTGCCAGCAGCCAAGCCCTCCCGGGTGTCGAGACCCAGTACTTC
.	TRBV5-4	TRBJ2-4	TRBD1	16	CASTFNSGQGLNIQYF	TGTGCCAGCACCTTTAATTCTGGACAGGGATTAAACATTCAGTACTTC
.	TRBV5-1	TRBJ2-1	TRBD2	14	CASSLAGGGNEQFF	TGCGCCAGCAGCTTAGCGGGGGGCGGCAATGAGCAGTTCTTC
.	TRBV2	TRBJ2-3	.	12	CASQASTDTQYF	TGTGCCAGCCAAGCTAGCACTGATACGCAGTATTTT
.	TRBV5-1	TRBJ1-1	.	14	CASSSTGRNTEAFF	TGCGCCAGCAGCTCGACGGGACGGAACACTGAAGCTTTCTTT
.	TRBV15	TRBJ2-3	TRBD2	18	CATSRVPRLAGLADTQYF	TGTGCCACCAGCAGAGTTCCCCGGCTAGCGGGGCTTGCAGATACGCAGTATTTT
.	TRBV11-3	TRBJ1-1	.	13	CASSLERGTEAFF	TGTGCCAGCAGCTTAGAAAGGGGCACTGAAGCTTTCTTT
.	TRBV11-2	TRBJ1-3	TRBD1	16	CASRRRTGDSGNTIYF	TGTGCCAGCAGGAGGAGGACAGGTGACTCTGGAAACACCATATATTTT
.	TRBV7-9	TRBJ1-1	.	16	CASSTGGSLRSTEAFF	TGTGCCAGCTCCACTGGGGGGTCGTTGAGGAGCACTGAAGCTTTCTTT
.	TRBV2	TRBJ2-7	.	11	CASSEAYEQYF	TGTGCCAGCAGTGAAGCCTACGAGCAGTACTTC
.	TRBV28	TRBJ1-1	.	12	CASSSPGTGGFF	TGTGCCAGCAGTTCCCCCGGGACGGGGGGTTTCTTT
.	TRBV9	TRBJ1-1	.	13	CASSVVPNTEAFF	TGTGCCAGCAGCGTAGTCCCGAACACTGAAGCTTTCTTT
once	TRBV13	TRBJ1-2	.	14	CASSLGTGGYGYTF	TGTGCCAGCAGCTTAGGGACCGGAGGTTATGGCTACACCTTC
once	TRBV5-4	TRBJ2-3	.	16	CASSSLQQASTDTQYF	TGTGCCAGCAGCTCACTACAGCAAGCTAGCACAGATACGCAGTATTTT
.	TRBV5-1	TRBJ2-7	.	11	CASSYSYEQYF	TGCGCCAGCAGTTACTCCTACGAGCAGTACTTC
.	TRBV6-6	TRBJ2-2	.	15	CASSHKTAFTGELFF	TGTGCCAGCAGTCACAAGACAGCTTTCACCGGGGAGCTGTTTTTT
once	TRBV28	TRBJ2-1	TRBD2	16	CASSIDRLAGGNEQFF	TGTGCCAGCAGCATAGACCGACTAGCGGGAGGCAATGAGCAGTTCTTC
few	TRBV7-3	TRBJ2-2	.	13	CASSLTRTGELFF	TGTGCCAGCAGCTTAACCCGAACCGGGGAGCTGTTTTTT
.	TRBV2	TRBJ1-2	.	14	CASSEVAGVAGYTF	TGTGCCAGCAGTGAAGTAGCAGGAGTGGCTGGCTACACCTTC
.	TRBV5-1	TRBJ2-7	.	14	CASSPAAVAYEQYF	TGCGCCAGCAGCCCTGCGGCGGTCGCATACGAGCAGTACTTC
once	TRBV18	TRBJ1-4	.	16	CASSPNRPQLNEKLFF	TGTGCCAGCTCACCAAATCGTCCACAGCTTAATGAAAAACTGTTTTTT
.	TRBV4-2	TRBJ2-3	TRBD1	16	CASSQDTGAITDTQYF	TGTGCCAGCAGCCAAGATACAGGGGCAATCACAGATACGCAGTATTTT
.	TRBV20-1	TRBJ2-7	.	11	CSARAGYEQYF	TGCAGTGCTAGAGCCGGCTACGAGCAGTACTTC
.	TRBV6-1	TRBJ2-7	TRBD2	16	CASSELLAGGLDEQYF	TGTGCCAGCAGTGAACTACTAGCGGGAGGGCTTGACGAGCAGTACTTC
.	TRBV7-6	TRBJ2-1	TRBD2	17	CASSLAPPSGNYNEQFF	TGTGCCAGCAGCTTAGCGCCACCCAGCGGGAACTACAATGAGCAGTTCTTC
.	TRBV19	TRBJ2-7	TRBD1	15	CASSSGTGGGYEQYF	TGTGCCAGTAGTTCCGGGACAGGGGGCGGCTACGAGCAGTACTTC
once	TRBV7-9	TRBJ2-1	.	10	CASSSHEQFF	TGTGCCAGCAGCTCCCATGAGCAGTTCTTC
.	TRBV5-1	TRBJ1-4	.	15	CASSLGTVKNEKLFF	TGCGCCAGCAGCTTGGGGACAGTTAAGAATGAAAAACTGTTTTTT
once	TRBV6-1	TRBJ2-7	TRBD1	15	CASRVGTALTYEQYF	TGTGCCAGCAGGGTCGGGACAGCTCTGACCTACGAGCAGTACTTC
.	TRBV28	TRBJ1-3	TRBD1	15	CASRWDRAFGNTIYF	TGTGCCAGCAGGTGGGACAGGGCGTTCGGAAACACCATATATTTT
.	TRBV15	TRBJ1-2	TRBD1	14	CATSRGQGIGGYTF	TGTGCCACCAGCAGGGGACAGGGGATTGGTGGCTACACCTTC
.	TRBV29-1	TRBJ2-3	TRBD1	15	CSVEGGTGSTDTQYF	TGCAGCGTTGAAGGGGGGACAGGGAGCACAGATACGCAGTATTTT
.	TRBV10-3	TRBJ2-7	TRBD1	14	CAISPSGTAYEQYF	TGTGCCATCAGTCCTTCCGGGACAGCCTACGAGCAGTACTTC
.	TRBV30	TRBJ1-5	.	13	CASDGVSNQPQHF	TGTGCCAGCGACGGGGTCAGCAATCAGCCCCAGCATTTT
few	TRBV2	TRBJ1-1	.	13	CATKIPSNTEAFF	TGTGCCACAAAAATTCCCTCGAACACTGAAGCTTTCTTT
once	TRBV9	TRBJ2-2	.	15	CASSVAGRGTGELFF	TGTGCCAGCAGCGTAGCGGGCAGGGGAACCGGGGAGCTGTTTTTT
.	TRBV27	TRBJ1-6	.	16	CASSSRPVGRDSPLHF	TGTGCCAGCAGTTCTCGACCGGTCGGCAGGGATTCACCCCTCCACTTT
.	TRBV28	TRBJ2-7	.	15	CASSFRPGQPYEQYF	TGTGCCAGCAGTTTCCGACCGGGACAACCATACGAGCAGTACTTC
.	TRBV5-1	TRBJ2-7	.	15	CASSPVPGAAYEQYF	TGCGCCAGCAGCCCGGTACCTGGGGCGGCCTACGAGCAGTACTTC
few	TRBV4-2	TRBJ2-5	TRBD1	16	CASSQEWRQGRETQYF	TGTGCCAGCAGCCAAGAATGGAGACAGGGGCGGGAGACCCAGTACTTC
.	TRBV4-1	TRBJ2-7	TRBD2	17	CASSPGRGSGILYEQYF	TGCGCCAGCAGCCCCGGTCGAGGTAGCGGGATCCTTTACGAGCAGTACTTC
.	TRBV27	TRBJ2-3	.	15	CASSPPGPAWDTQYF	TGTGCCAGCAGTCCTCCGGGGCCCGCATGGGATACGCAGTATTTT
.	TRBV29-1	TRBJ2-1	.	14	CSVEWARDVSEQFF	TGCAGCGTTGAATGGGCAAGGGACGTGAGTGAGCAGTTCTTC
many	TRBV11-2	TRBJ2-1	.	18	CASSSLTPYSYSYNEQFF	TGTGCCAGCAGCTCCCTCACCCCTTACAGTTACTCCTACAATGAGCAGTTCTTC
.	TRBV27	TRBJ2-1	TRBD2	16	CASSLWVTSGSGEQFF	TGTGCCAGCAGTTTATGGGTGACTAGCGGGAGCGGGGAGCAGTTCTTC
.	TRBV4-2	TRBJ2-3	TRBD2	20	CASSQYFSTSGGASTDTQYF	TGTGCCAGCAGCCAGTACTTTAGCACTAGCGGGGGGGCCTCAACAGATACGCAGTATTTT
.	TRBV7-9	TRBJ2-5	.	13	CASSLAGVETQYF	TGTGCCAGCAGCTTAGCGGGTGTGGAGACCCAGTACTTC
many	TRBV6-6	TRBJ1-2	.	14	CATGGKGVGYGYTF	TGTGCCACCGGGGGGAAGGGCGTAGGCTATGGCTACACCTTC
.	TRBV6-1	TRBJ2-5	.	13	CASSEVLPLTQYF	TGTGCCAGCAGTGAAGTACTGCCGTTGACCCAGTACTTC
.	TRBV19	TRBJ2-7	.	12	CASSIYGYEQYF	TGTGCCAGTAGTATTTACGGCTACGAGCAGTACTTC
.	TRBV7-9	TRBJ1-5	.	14	CASSSDYSNQPQHF	TGTGCCAGCAGCTCCGACTATAGCAATCAGCCCCAGCATTTT